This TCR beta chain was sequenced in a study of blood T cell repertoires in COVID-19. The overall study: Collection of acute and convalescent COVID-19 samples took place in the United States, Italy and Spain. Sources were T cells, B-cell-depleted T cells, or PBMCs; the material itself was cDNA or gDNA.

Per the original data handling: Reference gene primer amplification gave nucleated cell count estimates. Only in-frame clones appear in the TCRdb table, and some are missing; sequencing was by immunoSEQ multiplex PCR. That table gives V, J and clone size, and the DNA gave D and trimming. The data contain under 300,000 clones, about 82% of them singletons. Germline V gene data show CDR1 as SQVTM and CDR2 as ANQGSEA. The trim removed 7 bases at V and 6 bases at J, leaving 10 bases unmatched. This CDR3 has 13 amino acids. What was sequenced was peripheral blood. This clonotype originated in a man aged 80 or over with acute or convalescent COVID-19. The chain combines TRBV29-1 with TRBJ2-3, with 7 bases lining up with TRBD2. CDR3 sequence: CSAEQRGPDTQYF. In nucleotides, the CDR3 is TGCAGCGCTGAGCAGCGGGGCCCTGATACGCAGTATTTT.